Shown below are 2 T cell receptor gamma chains from a single sample sequenced in a study of gamma delta lymphoproliferative disorders and STAT genes. TCRdb reanalysed the multiplex PCR reads via CATT. In the table there are 2,000 to 2,500 gamma-chain clones, about 11% of which are singletons. Genomic DNA from isolated PBMCs served as the sequencing template. The sequencing sample was made of blood. Receptor source: a human donor in good health.

Relative to its sample, this clone is medium-sized. The sample holds other DNA sequences that translate to the same CDR3. This chain joins TRGV9 and TRGJ1 or TRGJ2. Here the J gene was assigned by germline matching of the DNA, as TCRdb has none. The germline V gene has CDR1 GITISATS and CDR2 ISYDGTV (reference sequence). V was clipped by 0 bases and J by 5 bases; unmatched bases: 1. This CDR3 contains 12 residues. The CDR3 region has the DNA TGTGCCTTGTGGGAGGTGGATTATAAGAAACTCTTT. It specifies CALWEVDYKKLF.

By sample share, this clone is medium-sized. There is no J gene call, but TRGV10 is given as the V gene. TRGV10 counts as an open reading frame of uncertain function. The CDR3 sequence is 9 residues long. The CDR3 DNA sequence: TGTGCTGCGTGTCCCCCTAAACTCTTT. It codes for CAACPPKLF.